This T cell receptor beta chain was documented in a study of blood T cell repertoires in COVID-19. Study-wide background: Samples taken during acute and convalescent COVID-19 were collected in the United States, Italy and Spain.

This CDR3 contains 13 residues. Trimming left V 6 bases short and J 6 bases short, with 15 bases between. CDR1 and CDR2 (germline): SQVTM, ANQGSEA. Per the original data handling: Amplification of reference gene primers was used by the study to estimate nucleated cell counts. Generated by immunoSEQ multiplex PCR, the TCRdb table keeps only in-frame clones and is missing some. V, J and clone size are taken as reported in that table, and D and trimming were inferred from the DNA itself. This table holds approximately 50,000 clones, over 80% found once. This TCR derives from a man between 65 and 85 years old with active COVID-19. What was sequenced was peripheral blood. V usage is TRBV29-1 and J usage is TRBJ2-1, with D maybe TRBD1 (7 bases). For the CDR3, the DNA is TGCAGCGTGACAGGGACTCCTGGCAATGAGCAGTTCTTC. This codes for CSVTGTPGNEQFF.